Given below is one TCR beta chain in context. Antigen unknown. On sorted subsets, replicate PCRs used 200 to 250 ng DNA, or 30,000 or so T cell genomes. Clones were read by immunoSEQ multiplex PCR, and TCRdb kept only the in-frame ones, dropping some. In the table there are around 1.6 million clones, roughly 98% of which are singletons. Only Caucasian adults living in Nashville, Tennessee served as donors. The authors divided CD4+ cells into CD45RA+ naive and CD45RA-negative memory subsets. The entry originates in a study of shared clonotypes between healthy human individuals. Study-level points and caveats: Non-shared clonotypes showed lower generation probabilities than clonotypes common to all four donors.

This CDR3 is built from 14 residues. J gave up 3 bases and V 4 bases, and 5 bases lay outside the gene matches. CDR1 is GTSNPN and CDR2 is SVGIG in the germline V gene (reference sequence). Sample: naive CD4+ T cells sorted from blood. Stated subset: CD45RA+ positively selected. This chain links TRBV30 with TRBJ1-1; 10 bases match TRBD1. This TCR was sampled from a man aged 30-40 years in good health. The CDR3 region is CAWNVGTGDTEAFF. The DNA of the CDR3 is TGTGCCTGGAATGTTGGGACAGGGGACACTGAAGCTTTCTTT.